The present entry profiles one T cell receptor (beta chain) with its context. In germline, CDR1 is LNHDA, CDR2 SQIVND (reference sequence). The length of the CDR3 is 15 residues. Germline trimming cut 2 bases from V and 2 bases from J; bases unmatched to any gene: 2. The data originate from a study of blood T cell repertoires in COVID-19. As for the study in general: Acute-phase and convalescent COVID-19 samples originated in the United States, Italy and Spain. PBMCs, B-cell-depleted T cells, or T cells provided the cDNA or gDNA that made up the material.

The authors' processing: Estimation of nucleated cell counts relied on the amplification of reference gene primers. Generated by immunoSEQ multiplex PCR, the TCRdb table keeps only in-frame clones and is missing some. V, J and clone size derive from that table, while D and trimming were established from the DNA sequence. There are roughly 200,000 clones in the sample; around 76% occur only once, and approximately 8% lies in the top ten. Seattle participants joined during active infection and were tracked over time. This TCR derives from an older woman with COVID-19, enrolled during active disease. V gene TRBV19 combines with J gene TRBJ2-3, with 9 positions matching TRBD1. Input material: peripheral blood. CDR3 sequence reads: CASSIYRGPTDTQYF. CDR3 nucleotide sequence: TGTGCCAGTAGTATATACAGGGGGCCCACAGATACGCAGTATTTT.